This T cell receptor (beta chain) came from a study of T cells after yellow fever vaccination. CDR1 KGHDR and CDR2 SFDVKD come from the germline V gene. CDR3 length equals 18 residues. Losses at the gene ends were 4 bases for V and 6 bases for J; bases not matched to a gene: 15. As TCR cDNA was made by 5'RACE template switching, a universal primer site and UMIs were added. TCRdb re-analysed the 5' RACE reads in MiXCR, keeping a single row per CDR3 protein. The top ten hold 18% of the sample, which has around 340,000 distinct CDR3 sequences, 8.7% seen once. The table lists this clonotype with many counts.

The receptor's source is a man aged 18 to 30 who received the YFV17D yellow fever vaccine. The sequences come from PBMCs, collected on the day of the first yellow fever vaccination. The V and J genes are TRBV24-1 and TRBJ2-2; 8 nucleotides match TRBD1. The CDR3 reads CATSEPPSAGGLSGELFF. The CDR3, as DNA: TGTGCCACCAGTGAGCCCCCCTCGGCAGGGGGCCTCTCCGGGGAGCTGTTTTTT.